These 12 T cell receptor beta chains were sequenced from one sample in a study of CD8 T cells in ankylosing spondylitis. TCRdb reprocessed the 5' RACE reads with MiXCR, giving one entry per CDR3 protein. The sample carries roughly 280,000 distinct CDR3 sequences, 15% to 20% recorded once. Sample: blood, either unsorted or a sorted T cell fraction (not recorded which). The receptors derive from a male donor with ankylosing spondylitis or in good health (not recorded which).

Comments on this clonotype: A much bigger clone sits one base away, suggesting this may be a read error. The chain has TRBV5-1 and TRBJ2-1; 8 nucleotides align to TRBD2. The CDR3 is 14 residues long. CDR1 is SGHRS, CDR2 YFSETQ, per germline. J lost 8 bases, V lost 8 bases, and 12 bases had no gene match. The CDR3 coding sequence is TGCGCCAGTAACATCGGGACTAGTAACGATGAGCAGTTCTTC. Amino acid sequence: CASNIGTSNDEQFF.

The CDR3 DNA is TGCGCCAGCAGCCAACTGGACACAGATACGCAGTATTTT. Its protein is CASSQLDTDTQYF. The chain recombines TRBV4-1 with TRBJ2-3; D is undetermined. V was shortened by 2 bases and J by 2 bases, with 5 bases between the two germline ends. The CDR3 is 13 amino acids. CDR1 and CDR2 from the germline V gene are MGHRA and YSYEKL.

The CDR3 region is CAISESGTGRDTGELFF. DNA for the CDR3: TGTGCCATCAGTGAGTCCGGGACAGGCCGGGACACCGGGGAGCTGTTTTTT. The chain has TRBV10-3 and TRBJ2-2; 8 bases map to TRBD1. The CDR3 totals 17 residues. The V gene's germline CDR1 is ENHRY and CDR2 SYGVKD. V gave up 0 bases and J gave up 3 bases; unmatched junction bases: 6.

This clonotype appeared many times. One end of the junction is discordant with germline, which a read error may explain. The genes are TRBV4-2 and TRBJ1-1; unclear D gene. Germline lookup yields CDR1 LGHNA and CDR2 YNFKEQ. The CDR3 covers 12 residues. CDR3 region: CASSQDTVKVSF. The DNA for the CDR3 is TGTGCCAGCAGCCAAGATACGGTCAAGGTCTCCTTT.

In this sample, this clonotype turned up a few times. This sequence joins TRBV21-1 and TRBJ2-1; TRBD2 is taken as the D call from the table, unchecked against the DNA. TRBV21-1 is annotated as a pseudogene. This CDR3 contains 22 residues. The CDR3 region has the DNA TGTGCCAGCAGCAAAGCGAGCGAGGCCGACATACCCATGACTAGCGGGAGCTATGAGCAGTTCTTC. Translation: CASSKASEADIPMTSGSYEQFF.

This clonotype came up many times. V is TRBV29-1 and J is TRBJ1-3; D unresolved. This CDR3 is built from 16 residues. The V end lost 1 base, the J end lost 0 bases, and 13 bases lay between the germline ends. Germline CDR1 reads SQVTM; CDR2 reads ANQGSEA. The CDR3 protein is CSVEGSPRGSGNTIYF. The CDR3 DNA sequence: TGCAGCGTTGAAGGAAGTCCACGGGGCTCTGGAAACACCATATATTTT.

This clonotype appeared a few times. This rearrangement joins TRBV15 to TRBJ2-3; D is perhaps TRBD2 (5 bases). The CDR3 runs 14 residues. The germline gives CDR1 LNHNV, CDR2 YYDKDF (reference sequence). V lost 1 base and J lost 4, with 9 bases in between. The CDR3, as DNA: TGTGCCACCAGCAGAGCGGCGAGGGCAGATACGCAGTATTTT. It specifies CATSRAARADTQYF.

This clonotype was observed many times. The V and J genes are TRBV18 and TRBJ1-1; D gene unclear. Trimming took 2 bases from V and 8 from J, leaving 12 bases between them. Germline CDR1 is KGHSH and CDR2 is LQKENI. There are 13 residues in the CDR3. The chain's CDR3 is CASSPLAEAEAFF. CDR3 sequence (DNA): TGTGCCAGCTCACCATTGGCAGAAGCCGAAGCTTTCTTT.

The V gene is TRBV5-1, the J gene TRBJ2-1, with 8 bases lining up with TRBD2. CDR1 SGHRS and CDR2 YFSETQ come from the germline V gene. The CDR3 extends over 15 amino acids. Trimming removed 0 bases from V and 3 bases from J; junction bases left unmatched: 2. CDR3 coding DNA: TGCGCCAGCAGCTTGGCGGGGGGGTTCTACAATGAGCAGTTCTTC. It is translated as CASSLAGGFYNEQFF.

This clonotype came up a few times. The junction differs from germline at one of its ends, possibly a read error. The V call is TRBV3-1, the J call TRBJ2-1; 12 bases line up with TRBD2. This CDR3 spans 16 amino acids. The V gene's germline CDR1 is LGHDT and CDR2 YNNKEL (reference sequence). For the CDR3, the DNA is TGTGCCAGCAGCCAAGATCGAATTGGACTAGCGGGGATGGGGGTCTTC. Its protein product is CASSQDRIGLAGMGVF.

V gene TRBV7-8 combines with J gene TRBJ2-7, with D possibly TRBD1 on 5 matching bases. The CDR3 has 15 residues. Germline values: CDR1 SGHVS, CDR2 FQNEAQ. V was trimmed by 0 bases and J by 0 bases, leaving 9 bases between them. The CDR3 loop reads CASSLAGLVSYEQYV. The CDR3 region has the DNA TGTGCCAGCAGCTTAGCGGGGCTAGTCTCCTACGAGCAGTACGTC.

This clonotype has only a few counts. This chain joins TRBV5-6 and TRBJ1-5; the D gene is possibly TRBD1 (5 bases). The CDR3 covers 14 residues. The V gene's germline CDR1 is SGHDT and CDR2 YYEEEE. V was pared by 0 bases and J by 8 bases, with 12 bases between. CDR3 nucleotide sequence: TGTGCCAGCAGCTTGGGCAGGGCGAGGGAGCCCCAGCATTTT. Amino acid sequence: CASSLGRAREPQHF. The whole variable domain, remainder taken from reference TRBV5-6 and TRBJ1-5, is DAGVTQSPTHLIKTRGQQVTLRCSPKSGHDTVSWYQQALGQGPQFIFQYYEEEERQRGNFPDRFSGHQFPNYSSELNVNALLLGDSALYLCASSLGRAREPQHFGDGTRLSIL.